A selection of T cell receptor beta chains follows, all from one sample in a study of blood T cell repertoires in COVID-19. TCRdb's copy holds only in-frame clones and misses some; the assay was immunoSEQ multiplex PCR. The table has 140,000 to 150,000 clones, roughly 84% seen once. The sample taken for sequencing was PBMCs or T cells enriched from blood (not recorded which). The receptor source for this set is a woman in her fifties or sixties who had been exposed to COVID-19. CDR3s include the opening cysteine and the closing phenylalanine or tryptophan. The D gene is left open where the match is weak. Only part of the rows carry a size: once, few, many, or a class if the clone is expanded.

D	V	size	J	length	DNA	CDR3
TRBD1	TRBV19	NA	TRBJ1-2	14	TGTGCCAGTAGCCCTCTTACAGGGGGTTCACCGTACACCTTC	CASSPLTGGSPYTF
NA	TRBV18	NA	TRBJ1-2	15	TGTGCCAGCTCACCCGATCAGGGATTCAGCTATGGCTACACCTTC	CASSPDQGFSYGYTF
NA	TRBV10-3	NA	TRBJ1-2	16	TGTGCCATCAGTGAGGTGGGGGGGCAGGGATTTTCTGGCTACACCTTC	CAISEVGGQGFSGYTF
NA	TRBV27	NA	TRBJ2-2	14	TGTGCCAGCAGACATTTCACCGAAACCGGGGAGCTGTTTTTT	CASRHFTETGELFF
NA	TRBV13	NA	TRBJ2-5	14	TGTGCCAGCAGCTTATGGGGGCCTGGGGAGACCCAGTACTTC	CASSLWGPGETQYF
TRBD1	TRBV19	NA	TRBJ2-2	16	TGTGCCAGTAGTATAACAGGGGGGCTGGCCCTCGGGGAGCTGTTTTTT	CASSITGGLALGELFF
NA	TRBV6-2/TRBV6-3	few	TRBJ1-1	14	TGTGCCAGCAGTCTCTCGCGGGGGAACACTGAAGCTTTCTTT	CASSLSRGNTEAFF
NA	TRBV6-2/TRBV6-3	NA	TRBJ2-7	17	TGTGCCAGCAGTTACTCGAGCTCCGGAGGGGACCCCTACGAGCAGTACTTC	CASSYSSSGGDPYEQYF
NA	TRBV9	NA	TRBJ1-5	13	TGTGCCAGCAGCGTAGGGGGCAGAGGGCCCCAGCATTTT	CASSVGGRGPQHF
NA	TRBV6-6	NA	TRBJ1-2	15	TGTGCCAGCATTCCCGGCAGGCCACCTAACTATGGCTACACCTTC	CASIPGRPPNYGYTF
NA	TRBV3-1/TRBV3-2	NA	TRBJ1-3	16	TGTGCCAGCAGCAAAGGGGCCGGATACTCTGGAAACACCATATATTTT	CASSKGAGYSGNTIYF
NA	TRBV6-2/TRBV6-3	NA	TRBJ2-7	12	TGTGCCAGCAGTCCCCTTCGGGGAGAGCAGTACTTC	CASSPLRGEQYF
TRBD2	TRBV2	NA	TRBJ2-1	14	TGTGCCAGTCGGGGGGTCGCCGCCTACAATGAGCAGTTCTTC	CASRGVAAYNEQFF
NA	TRBV3-1/TRBV3-2	NA	TRBJ1-1	13	TGTGCCAGCAGCTGGGGAGAGAACACTGAAGCTTTCTTT	CASSWGENTEAFF
NA	TRBV4-3	NA	TRBJ1-5	13	TGCGCCAGCAGCCAGGGCAGGGATCAGCCCCAGCATTTT	CASSQGRDQPQHF
NA	TRBV11-2	NA	TRBJ2-3	16	TGTGCCAGCAGCTTAGGGCTCAGCAGGGGCGGCGGTACGCAGTATTTT	CASSLGLSRGGGTQYF
TRBD1	TRBV19	NA	TRBJ2-7	13	TGTGCCAGTAGTACCAGGACAGGCTACGAGCAGTACTTC	CASSTRTGYEQYF
NA	TRBV24-1	NA	TRBJ1-5	12	TGTGCCACCAGTGGAGGCAATCAGCCCCAGCATTTT	CATSGGNQPQHF
TRBD1	TRBV30	NA	TRBJ2-3	16	TGTGCCTGGAGAAGGCCGGGACAGGGGGCGATACCTACGCAGTATTTT	CAWRRPGQGAIPTQYF
TRBD2	TRBV3-1/TRBV3-2	NA	TRBJ2-1	14	TGTGCCAGCAGCCACCTAGCGGGGCACAATGAGCAGTTCTTC	CASSHLAGHNEQFF
TRBD1	TRBV10-3	NA	TRBJ2-7	16	TGTGCCATCAGAAGATTTACCGGGACAGACGAGTACGAGCAGTACTTC	CAIRRFTGTDEYEQYF
NA	TRBV5-1	NA	TRBJ2-1	14	TGCGCCAGCAGCTTGCGACAGACCTACAATGAGCAGTTCTTC	CASSLRQTYNEQFF
TRBD2	TRBV7-2	NA	TRBJ2-1	14	TGTGCCAGCAGCCAAGCGGGAGGGCCGCATGAGCAGTTCTTC	CASSQAGGPHEQFF
NA	TRBV30	NA	TRBJ1-6	15	TGTGCCTGGATCCCGGACTGGCTTTATAATTCACCCCTCCACTTT	CAWIPDWLYNSPLHF
NA	TRBV3-1/TRBV3-2	NA	TRBJ1-1	14	TGTGCCAGCAGCCAAGGGGGCCGGGGGACTGAAGCTTTCTTT	CASSQGGRGTEAFF
NA	TRBV19	NA	TRBJ2-7	16	TGTGCCAGTAGTACAGGGACCTCGGACAGCTCCTACGAGCAGTACTTC	CASSTGTSDSSYEQYF
NA	TRBV6-5	once	TRBJ1-3	14	TGTGCCAGCCGTATGGGGCAGTCTGGAAACACCATATATTTT	CASRMGQSGNTIYF
TRBD1	TRBV7-9	once	TRBJ2-2	15	TGTGCCAGCAGACCCGGGACAGGGGTGCCCGGGGAGCTGTTTTTT	CASRPGTGVPGELFF
NA	TRBV6-4	NA	TRBJ2-2	12	TGTGCCAGCAGAGGGGGCACCGGGGAGCTGTTTTTT	CASRGGTGELFF
NA	TRBV20-1	NA	TRBJ2-3	14	TGCAGTGCTAGTTGGGCAGGGGGCACAGATACGCAGTATTTT	CSASWAGGTDTQYF
TRBD2	TRBV7-9	few	TRBJ2-3	16	TGTGCCAGCAGCTTAGGACTAGCGGCCAGCACAGATACGCAGTATTTT	CASSLGLAASTDTQYF
NA	TRBV1	NA	TRBJ2-5	14	TGCACCAGCAGAATCGGATTCAGGGCAGAGACCCAGTACTTC	CTSRIGFRAETQYF
TRBD1	TRBV7-9	NA	TRBJ1-4	14	TGTGCCAGCAGCCGCAGACAGGGGAAAGAAAAACTGTTTTTT	CASSRRQGKEKLFF
NA	TRBV10-3	NA	TRBJ2-7	14	TGTGCCATCAGTGTACCGGTCGGGATATACGAGCAGTACTTC	CAISVPVGIYEQYF
TRBD1	TRBV10-3	few	TRBJ1-2	15	TGTGCCATCAGTGAGCAACGAACAGGGGGGTATGGCTACACCTTC	CAISEQRTGGYGYTF
TRBD2	TRBV5-4	NA	TRBJ2-1	15	TGTGCCAGCACTGGGGGGGAGAGTCTCTACAATGAGCAGTTCTTC	CASTGGESLYNEQFF
TRBD1	TRBV27	NA	TRBJ1-2	13	TGTGCCAGCAGTCGGGACAGACAATATGGCTACACCTTC	CASSRDRQYGYTF
NA	TRBV9	NA	TRBJ2-2	15	TGTGCCAGCAGCGCCCGAGGGAGTAACACCGGGGAGCTGTTTTTT	CASSARGSNTGELFF
NA	TRBV11-2	NA	TRBJ2-2	15	TGTGCCAGCAGCTCGCGAACCTCGAACACCGGGGAGCTGTTTTTT	CASSSRTSNTGELFF
TRBD2	TRBV27	NA	TRBJ2-7	19	TGTGCCAGCAGTCTCCGGGGTAGCGGGGGGCTTCCGGACTCCTACGAGCAGTACTTC	CASSLRGSGGLPDSYEQYF
TRBD1	TRBV6-2/TRBV6-3	NA	TRBJ2-3	16	TGTGCCAGCAGTTACTCTGGACAGGGAATAGCAGATACGCAGTATTTT	CASSYSGQGIADTQYF
NA	TRBV19	NA	TRBJ1-2	13	TGTGCCAGTAGCCCTCGCGGGGAGCATGGCTACACCTTC	CASSPRGEHGYTF
NA	TRBV3-1/TRBV3-2	NA	TRBJ1-5	16	TGTGCCAGCAGCTCGGATGGGGGCTCGGGCAATCAGCCCCAGCATTTT	CASSSDGGSGNQPQHF
NA	TRBV21-1	NA	TRBJ2-7	19	TGTGCCAGCAGCATCCCGGGACAGGGACCCTCGAAGACTAGATACGAGCAGTACTTC	CASSIPGQGPSKTRYEQYF
TRBD1	TRBV5-6	once	TRBJ2-3	14	TGTGCCAGCAGCAGTACAGGGGTTCCAGATACGCAGTATTTT	CASSSTGVPDTQYF
TRBD1	TRBV3-1/TRBV3-2	NA	TRBJ1-2	14	TGTGCCAGCAGCCATGCTACAGGGGTTTATGGCTACACCTTC	CASSHATGVYGYTF
TRBD1	TRBV18	once	TRBJ1-1	19	TGTGCCAGCACGCGTAGGCTAACCGGGACAGGGGGTTGGGGCACTGAAGCTTTCTTT	CASTRRLTGTGGWGTEAFF
NA	TRBV21-1	NA	TRBJ2-1	13	TGTGCCAGCGTGCAGGGTAGATACAATGAGCAGTTCTTC	CASVQGRYNEQFF
NA	TRBV19	NA	TRBJ2-3	17	TGTGCCAGTAGTATAGTGGATTGGACAGAAGACACAGATACGCAGTATTTT	CASSIVDWTEDTDTQYF